These 2 T cell receptor beta chains came from one sample sequenced in a study of blood T cell repertoires in COVID-19 (dated by TCRdb to 2019 to 2021). Receptors were amplified or captured by the immunoSEQ multiplex PCR assay. TCRdb mirrors the immuneACCESS table, restricted to in-frame sequences. Some clones are absent from its copies; in checked studies, under half trace to an unresolved V gene, and the reason for the others is unknown. The sample yields tens of thousands of clones; more than 80% were counted once. Under 5.5% of the sample belongs to the ten largest clones. Sequenced: peripheral blood. These receptors were collected from a man at least 80 years old with COVID-19, enrolled during active disease.

DNA for the CDR3: TGTGCCAGCTCACCACTCGGGACAGGGACGTTTGGAAACACCATATATTTT. This translates into CASSPLGTGTFGNTIYF. The chain employs TRBV18 and TRBJ1-3; 9 nucleotides line up with TRBD1. Germline V gene data show CDR1 as KGHSH and CDR2 as LQKENI. V dropped 1 base and J dropped 3; count of bases not matched to a gene: 7. The CDR3 consists of 17 residues.

The gene calls are TRBV3-1 (or the pseudogene TRBV3-2) and TRBJ1-6; possibly TRBD1 for D (5 bases). The CDR3 length is 16 residues. CDR1 is LGHDT, CDR2 YNNKEL, per germline (reference sequence). Trimming took off 5 bases at V and 0 bases at J, with 11 bases between the two ends. CDR3 coding DNA: TGTGCCAGCAGCACAGGAGCGAGCTCCTATAATTCACCCCTCCACTTT. This sequence encodes CASSTGASSYNSPLHF.